This TCR beta chain came from a study of identical twins. Template switching supplied a universal primer site; unique molecular identifiers were carried on the cDNA. Each CDR3 protein is one row after TCRdb ran MiXCR on the 5' RACE reads. The profile covers hundreds of thousands of distinct CDR3 sequences, with nearly 9.5% appearing a single time and approximately 6.6% taken by the ten largest. The germline CDR1 and CDR2 sequences are LNHDA and SQIVND (reference sequence). The CDR3 totals 11 residues. The table lists this clonotype with a few counts. Its specificity is unknown. The junction shows a germline mismatch at one end, possibly a read error. Findings of the study overall: Surplus twin overlap in beta out-of-frame sequences was less pronounced.

The sample also formed part of further work on yellow fever vaccine responses in identical twins.

Sequences were obtained from CD8+ T cells sorted from blood. The chain uses TRBV19 and TRBJ1-1; D is uncertain. This TCR was recovered from a woman aged 18-30 years in good health. CDR3 coding DNA: TGTGCCAGTGGTATCATGGATGAAGCTTTCTTT. It encodes CASGIMDEAFF. The full variable domain, rest sourced from reference TRBV19 and TRBJ1-1, is DGGITQSPKYLFRKEGQNVTLSCEQNLNHDAMYWYRQDPGQGLRLIYYSQIVNDFQKGDIAEGYSVSREKKESFPLTVTSAQKNPTAFYLCASGIMDEAFFGQGTRLTVV.